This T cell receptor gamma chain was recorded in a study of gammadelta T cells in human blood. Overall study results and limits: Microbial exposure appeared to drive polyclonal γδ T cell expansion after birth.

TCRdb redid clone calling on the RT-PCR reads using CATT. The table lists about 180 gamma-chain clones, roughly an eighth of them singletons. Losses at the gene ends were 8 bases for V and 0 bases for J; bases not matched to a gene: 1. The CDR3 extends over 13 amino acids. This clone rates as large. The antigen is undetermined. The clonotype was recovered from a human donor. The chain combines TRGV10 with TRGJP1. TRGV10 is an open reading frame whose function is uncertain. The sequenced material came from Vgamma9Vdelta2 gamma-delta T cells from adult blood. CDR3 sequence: CAAWDTTGWFKIF. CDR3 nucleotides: TGTGCTGCGTGGGATACCACTGGTTGGTTCAAGATATTT.